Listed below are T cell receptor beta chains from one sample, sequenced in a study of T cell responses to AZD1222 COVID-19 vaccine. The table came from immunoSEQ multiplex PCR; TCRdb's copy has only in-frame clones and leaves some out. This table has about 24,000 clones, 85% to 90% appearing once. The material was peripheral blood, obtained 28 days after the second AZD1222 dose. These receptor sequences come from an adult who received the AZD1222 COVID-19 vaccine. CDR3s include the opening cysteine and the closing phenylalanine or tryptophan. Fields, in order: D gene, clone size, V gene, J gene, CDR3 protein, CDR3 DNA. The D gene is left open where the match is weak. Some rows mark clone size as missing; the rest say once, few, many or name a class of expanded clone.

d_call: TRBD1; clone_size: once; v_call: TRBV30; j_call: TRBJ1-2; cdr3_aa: CAWSGVTGQGNYGYTF; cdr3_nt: TGTGCCTGGAGTGGTGTGACAGGGCAGGGTAACTATGGCTACACCTTC
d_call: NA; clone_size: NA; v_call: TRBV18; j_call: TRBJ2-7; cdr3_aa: CASSAAAKNYEQYF; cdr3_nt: TGTGCCAGCTCGGCCGCGGCAAAGAACTACGAGCAGTACTTC
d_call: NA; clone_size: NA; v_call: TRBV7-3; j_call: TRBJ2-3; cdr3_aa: CASSSRTDTQYF; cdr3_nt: TGTGCCAGCAGCTCGCGGACAGATACGCAGTATTTT
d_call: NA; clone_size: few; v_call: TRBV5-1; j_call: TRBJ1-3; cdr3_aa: CASTPGGAGGNTIYF; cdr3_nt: TGCGCCAGCACCCCGGGGGGGGCAGGTGGAAACACCATATATTTT
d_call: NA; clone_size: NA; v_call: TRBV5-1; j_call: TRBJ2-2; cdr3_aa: CASSLRLIGSGELFF; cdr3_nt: TGCGCCAGCAGCTTGAGGCTTATAGGGTCCGGGGAGCTGTTTTTT
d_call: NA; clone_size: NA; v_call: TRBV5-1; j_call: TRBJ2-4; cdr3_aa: CASSLDGLGKNIQYF; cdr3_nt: TGCGCCAGCAGCTTGGACGGACTTGGAAAAAACATTCAGTACTTC
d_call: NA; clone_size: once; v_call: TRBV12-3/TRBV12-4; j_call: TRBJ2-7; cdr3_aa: CASSLVSTYEQYF; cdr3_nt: TGTGCCAGCAGTTTAGTGTCCACGTACGAGCAGTACTTC
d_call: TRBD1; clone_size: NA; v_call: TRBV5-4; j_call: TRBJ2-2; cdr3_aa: CASSYHRGLWTGELFF; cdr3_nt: TGTGCCAGCAGCTATCACAGGGGGCTATGGACCGGGGAGCTGTTTTTT
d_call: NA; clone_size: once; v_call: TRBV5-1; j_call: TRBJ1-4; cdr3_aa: CASSMTGTNEKLFF; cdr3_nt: TGCGCCAGCAGCATGACCGGAACTAATGAAAAACTGTTTTTT
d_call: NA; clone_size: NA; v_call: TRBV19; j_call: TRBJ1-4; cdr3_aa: CASSTQDRATNEKLFF; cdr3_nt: TGTGCCAGTAGTACTCAGGACCGTGCAACTAATGAAAAACTGTTTTTT
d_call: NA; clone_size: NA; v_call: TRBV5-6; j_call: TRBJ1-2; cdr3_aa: CASSLTGHGGYTF; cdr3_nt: TGTGCCAGCAGCTTAACCGGGCACGGCGGCTACACCTTC
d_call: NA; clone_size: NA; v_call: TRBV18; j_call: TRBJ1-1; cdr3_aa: CASSPPLRNSDTEAFF; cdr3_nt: TGTGCCAGCTCACCACCCTTAAGAAATTCGGACACTGAAGCTTTCTTT
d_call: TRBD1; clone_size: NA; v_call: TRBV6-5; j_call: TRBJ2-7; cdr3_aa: CASSQDRGPYEQYF; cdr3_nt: TGTGCCAGCAGCCAAGACAGGGGGCCCTACGAGCAGTACTTC
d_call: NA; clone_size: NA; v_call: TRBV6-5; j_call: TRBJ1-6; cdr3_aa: CASSYVSRFSPLHF; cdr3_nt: TGTGCCAGCAGTTACGTATCCCGTTTTTCACCCCTCCACTTT
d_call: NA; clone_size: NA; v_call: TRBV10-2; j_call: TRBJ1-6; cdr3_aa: CASHKTLDSPLHF; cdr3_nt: TGCGCCAGCCATAAGACACTCGATTCACCCCTCCACTTT
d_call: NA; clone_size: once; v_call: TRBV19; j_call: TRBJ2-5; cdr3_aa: CASSTNHEETQYF; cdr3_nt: TGTGCCAGTAGTACGAACCACGAAGAGACCCAGTACTTC
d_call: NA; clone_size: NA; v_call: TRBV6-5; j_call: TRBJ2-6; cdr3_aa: CASRKQSGANVLTF; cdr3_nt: TGTGCCAGCAGAAAACAGTCTGGGGCCAACGTCCTGACTTTC
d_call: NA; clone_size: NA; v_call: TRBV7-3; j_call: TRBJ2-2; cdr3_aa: CASSPQGVTNTGELFF; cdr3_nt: TGTGCCAGCAGCCCGCAGGGAGTGACTAACACCGGGGAGCTGTTTTTT
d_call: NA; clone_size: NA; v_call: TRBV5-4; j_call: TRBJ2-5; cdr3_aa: CASSFGGETQYF; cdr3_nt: TGTGCCAGCAGCTTTGGGGGAGAGACCCAGTACTTC
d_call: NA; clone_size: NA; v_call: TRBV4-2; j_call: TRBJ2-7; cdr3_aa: CASSGQYSYEQYF; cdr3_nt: TGTGCCAGCAGCGGACAATACTCCTACGAGCAGTACTTC
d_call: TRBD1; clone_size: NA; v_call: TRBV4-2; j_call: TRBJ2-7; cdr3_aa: CASSQDSFGTAVRSYEQYF; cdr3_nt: TGTGCCAGCAGCCAAGATTCCTTCGGGACAGCGGTCCGCTCCTACGAGCAGTACTTC
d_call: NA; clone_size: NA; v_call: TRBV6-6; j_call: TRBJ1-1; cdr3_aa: CASIRGLGTEAFF; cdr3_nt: TGTGCCAGCATCAGGGGCCTGGGCACTGAAGCTTTCTTT
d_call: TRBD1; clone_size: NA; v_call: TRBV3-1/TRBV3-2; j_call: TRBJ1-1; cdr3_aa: CASSQEDRAAFF; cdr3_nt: TGTGCCAGCAGCCAGGAGGACAGGGCAGCTTTCTTT
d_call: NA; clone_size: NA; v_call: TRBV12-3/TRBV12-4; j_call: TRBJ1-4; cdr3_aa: CASSREGEKLFF; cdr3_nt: TGTGCCAGCAGTCGGGAGGGCGAAAAACTGTTTTTT
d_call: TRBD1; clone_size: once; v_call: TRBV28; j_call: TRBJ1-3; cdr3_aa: CASSLPGTGGNTIYF; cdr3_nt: TGTGCCAGCAGTCTCCCCGGGACAGGTGGAAACACCATATATTTT
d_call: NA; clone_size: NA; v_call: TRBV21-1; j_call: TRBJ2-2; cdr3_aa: CASSQVGGPGELFF; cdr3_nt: TGTGCCAGCAGTCAAGTTGGGGGCCCCGGGGAGCTGTTTTTT
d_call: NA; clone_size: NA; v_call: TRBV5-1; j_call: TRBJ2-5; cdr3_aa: CASSAGGRQETQYF; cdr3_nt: TGCGCCAGCAGCGCAGGTGGGCGCCAAGAGACCCAGTACTTC
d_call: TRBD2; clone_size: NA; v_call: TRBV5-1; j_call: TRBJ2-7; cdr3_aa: CASSSGSGGQDEQYF; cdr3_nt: TGCGCCAGCAGCTCGGGGAGCGGGGGCCAAGACGAGCAGTACTTC
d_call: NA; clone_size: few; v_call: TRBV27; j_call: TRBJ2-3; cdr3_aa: CASREGFVTFGVASTDTQYF; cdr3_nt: TGTGCCAGCCGAGAAGGCTTTGTCACATTTGGAGTAGCAAGCACAGATACGCAGTATTTT
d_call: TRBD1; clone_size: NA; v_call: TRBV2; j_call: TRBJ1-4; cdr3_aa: CASSWTGGGEKLFF; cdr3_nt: TGTGCCAGCAGTTGGACAGGGGGGGGTGAAAAACTGTTTTTT
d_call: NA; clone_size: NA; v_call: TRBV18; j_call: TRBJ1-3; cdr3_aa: CASSPAESGGNTIYF; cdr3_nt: TGTGCCAGCTCACCGGCGGAGTCGGGTGGAAACACCATATATTTT
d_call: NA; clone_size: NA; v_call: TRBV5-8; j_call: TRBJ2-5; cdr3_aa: CASSLGYKTGVGTQYF; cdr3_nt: TGTGCCAGCAGCTTGGGGTACAAAACTGGGGTCGGGACCCAGTACTTC
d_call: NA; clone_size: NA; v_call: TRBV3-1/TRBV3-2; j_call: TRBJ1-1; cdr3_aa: CASSQGRSNTEAFF; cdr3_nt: TGTGCCAGCAGCCAAGGACGGAGTAACACTGAAGCTTTCTTT
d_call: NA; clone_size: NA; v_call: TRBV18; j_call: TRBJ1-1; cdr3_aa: CASSPETGHTEAFF; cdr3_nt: TGTGCCAGCTCACCCGAAACAGGGCACACTGAAGCTTTCTTT
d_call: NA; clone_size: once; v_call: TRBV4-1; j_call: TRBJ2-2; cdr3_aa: CASRLTGNTGELFF; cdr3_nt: TGCGCCAGCAGACTTACAGGAAACACCGGGGAGCTGTTTTTT